This TCR beta chain appears in the sequencing data of a study of beta chain features in type 1 diabetes. Study-level results: Significant though moderate, a shortening of TCRB CDR3s appeared in all four CD4+ subsets of Type 1 diabetes patients.

Germline V CDR1 and CDR2: LNHDA, SQIVND (reference sequence). The CDR3 is 15 residues long. V was trimmed by 2 bases and J by 3 bases, leaving 13 bases between them. Expressed TCRB transcripts were sequenced after all isolated RNA was converted to cDNA. Data came from immunoSEQ multiplex PCR; TCRdb stores just in-frame clones and leaves some out. There are approximately 730,000 clones in the sample; roughly 13% occur only once, and about 0.02% lies in the top ten. This clone was found a few times. Its antigen is unknown. The chain is built from TRBV19 and TRBJ1-1; D not resolved. The source is a man between 18 and 29 years old with type 1 diabetes. The sequenced sample consisted of naive CD4+ T cells from blood. This CDR3 reads CASSIRASGHTEAFF. The CDR3 DNA is TGTGCCAGTAGTATACGAGCGTCGGGCCACACTGAAGCTTTCTTT.